This TCR beta chain was observed in a study of shared clonotypes between healthy human individuals. The length of the CDR3 is 11 residues. The V gene lost 0 bases and the J gene lost 4 bases, with 1 base spanning the gap. CDR1 SGHKS and CDR2 YYEKEE come from the germline V gene (reference sequence). As concerns this clone: A single base separates this from a much larger clone, so it may be a read error.

The protocol was immunoSEQ multiplex PCR, while the TCRdb copy is restricted to in-frame clones and leaves out a portion. The sample carries about 1.1 million clones, around 78% recorded once. The source is a man aged 18 to 35 in good health. Some clones in this sample may be carry-over from other donors' samples. This chain uses TRBV5-5 with TRBJ1-1; D is undetermined. Sequenced material: memory CD4+ T cells from PBMCs. Subset of the sample: CD45RA-negative fraction. In DNA form, the CDR3 reads TGTGCCAGCAGCTTGGTCACTGAAGCTTTCTTT. Amino acids: CASSLVTEAFF.